The clone carrying this T cell receptor beta chain came up many times. Its antigen is still unknown. The sample originates from a study of Graves' ophthalmopathy and Graves' hyperthyroidism. Study conclusions and caveats: Sensitivity reached approximately 85% and specificity roughly 76% for a 13-signature model separating ophthalmopathy from stable hyperthyroidism.

For donors with ophthalmopathy, the disease showed moderate-to-severe activity, reached CAS ≥3 and NOSPECS ≥4, and had lasted under 3 months. Someone took the PBMCs out of 10 ml of fresh peripheral blood. The ends were cut back, 3 bases at V and 6 bases at J, with 17 bases in the middle. The CDR3 length is 16 residues. The germline V gene has CDR1 KGHDR and CDR2 SFDVKD. From RNA, the CDR3 regions of TCR beta chains were amplified and sequenced. First-round RT-PCR with HTBI primers preceded a second-round multiplex PCR. TCRdb redid the calling of the multiplex PCR reads with MiXCR, one entry per CDR3 protein. The sample carries about 500,000 distinct CDR3 sequences, over 13% recorded once.

This sequence joins TRBV24-1 and TRBJ1-5; D remains ambiguous. The sequenced material came from blood. The TCR sequence derives from a woman aged 25 to 39 with Graves' ophthalmopathy. As DNA, the CDR3 is TGTGCCACCAGTGATCATGGAGGGCTCCCGGGTCAGCCCCAGCATTTT. This gives the protein CATSDHGGLPGQPQHF.